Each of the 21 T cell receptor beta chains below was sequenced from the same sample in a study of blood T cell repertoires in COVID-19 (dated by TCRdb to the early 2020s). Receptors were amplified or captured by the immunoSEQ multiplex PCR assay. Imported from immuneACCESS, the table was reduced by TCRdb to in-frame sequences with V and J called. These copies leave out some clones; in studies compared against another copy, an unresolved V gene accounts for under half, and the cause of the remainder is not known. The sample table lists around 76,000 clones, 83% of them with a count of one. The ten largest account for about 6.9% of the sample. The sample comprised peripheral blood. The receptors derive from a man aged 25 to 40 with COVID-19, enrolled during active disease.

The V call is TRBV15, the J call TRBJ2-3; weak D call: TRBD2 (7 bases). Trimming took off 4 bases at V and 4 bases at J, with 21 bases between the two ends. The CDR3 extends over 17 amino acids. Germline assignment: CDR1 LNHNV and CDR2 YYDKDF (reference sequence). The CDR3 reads CATSNTGGTGLADTQYF. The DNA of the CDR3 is TGTGCCACCAGCAACACGGGAGGCACAGGGCTAGCAGATACGCAGTATTTT.

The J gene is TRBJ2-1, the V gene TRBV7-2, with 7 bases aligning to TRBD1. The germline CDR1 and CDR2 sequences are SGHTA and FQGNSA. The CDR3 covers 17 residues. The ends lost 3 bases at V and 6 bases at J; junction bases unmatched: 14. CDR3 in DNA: TGTGCCAGCAGCTTTTACATCGGGACAGAAATAGGCAATGAGCAGTTCTTC. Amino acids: CASSFYIGTEIGNEQFF.

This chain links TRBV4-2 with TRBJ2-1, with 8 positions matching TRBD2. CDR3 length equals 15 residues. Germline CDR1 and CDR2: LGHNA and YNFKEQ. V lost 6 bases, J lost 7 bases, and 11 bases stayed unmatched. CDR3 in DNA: TGTGCCAGCAGACACGATGCGGGAGGAGATAATGAGCAGTTCTTC. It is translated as CASRHDAGGDNEQFF.

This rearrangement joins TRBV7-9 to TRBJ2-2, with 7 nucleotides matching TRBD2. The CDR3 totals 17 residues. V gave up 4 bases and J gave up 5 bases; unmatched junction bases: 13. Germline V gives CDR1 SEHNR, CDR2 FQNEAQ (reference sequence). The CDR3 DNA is TGTGCCAGCAGCTCGTTAGGAGCGGGATACCCAACCGGGGAGCTGTTTTTT. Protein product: CASSSLGAGYPTGELFF.

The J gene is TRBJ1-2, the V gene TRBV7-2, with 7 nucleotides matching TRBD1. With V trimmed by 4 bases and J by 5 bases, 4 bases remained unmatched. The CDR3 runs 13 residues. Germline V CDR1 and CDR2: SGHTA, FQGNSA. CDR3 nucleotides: TGTGCCAGCAGCTCAGGGGGAACTTATGGCTACACCTTC. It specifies CASSSGGTYGYTF.

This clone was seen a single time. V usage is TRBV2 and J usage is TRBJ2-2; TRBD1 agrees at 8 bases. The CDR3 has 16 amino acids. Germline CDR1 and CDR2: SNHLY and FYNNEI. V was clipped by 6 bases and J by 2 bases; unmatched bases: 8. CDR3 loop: CASRQDRGLNTGELFF. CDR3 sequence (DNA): TGTGCCAGCAGGCAAGACAGGGGACTTAACACCGGGGAGCTGTTTTTT.

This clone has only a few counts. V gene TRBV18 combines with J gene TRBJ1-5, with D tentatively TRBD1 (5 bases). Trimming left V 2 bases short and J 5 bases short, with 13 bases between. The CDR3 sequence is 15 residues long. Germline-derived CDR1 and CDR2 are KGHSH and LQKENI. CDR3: CASSPAAGKDQPQHF. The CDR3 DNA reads TGTGCCAGCTCACCAGCGGCAGGGAAGGATCAGCCCCAGCATTTT. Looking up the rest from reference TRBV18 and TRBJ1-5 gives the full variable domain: NAGVMQNPRHLVRRRGQEARLRCSPMKGHSHVYWYRQLPEEGLKFMVYLQKENIIDESGMPKERFSAEFPKEGPSILRIQQVVRGDSAAYFCASSPAAGKDQPQHFGDGTRLSIL.

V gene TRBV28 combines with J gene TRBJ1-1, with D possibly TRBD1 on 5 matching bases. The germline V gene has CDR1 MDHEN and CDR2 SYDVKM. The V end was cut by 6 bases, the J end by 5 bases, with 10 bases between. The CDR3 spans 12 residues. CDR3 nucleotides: TGTGCCAGCAGGCCAGGGTGGACTGAAGCTTTCTTT. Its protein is CASRPGWTEAFF.

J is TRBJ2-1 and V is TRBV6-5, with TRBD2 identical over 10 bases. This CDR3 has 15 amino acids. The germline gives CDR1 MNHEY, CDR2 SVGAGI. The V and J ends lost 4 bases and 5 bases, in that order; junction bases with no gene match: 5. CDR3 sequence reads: CASSLAGGTNNEQFF. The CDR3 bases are TGTGCCAGCAGTTTAGCGGGAGGAACGAACAATGAGCAGTTCTTC.

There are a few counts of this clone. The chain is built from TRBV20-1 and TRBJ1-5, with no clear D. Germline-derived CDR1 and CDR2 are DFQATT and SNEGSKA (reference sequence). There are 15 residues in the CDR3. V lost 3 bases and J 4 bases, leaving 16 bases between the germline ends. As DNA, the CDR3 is TGCAGTGCTAGTAGTGTATATGGTCAGAATCAGCCCCAGCATTTT. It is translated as CSASSVYGQNQPQHF.

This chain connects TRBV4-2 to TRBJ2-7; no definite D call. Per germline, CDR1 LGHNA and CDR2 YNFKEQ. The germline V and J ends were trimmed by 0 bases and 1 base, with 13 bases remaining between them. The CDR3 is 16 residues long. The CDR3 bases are TGTGCCAGCAGCCAAGAGTGGTTAGCCGAATCCTACGAGCAGTACTTC. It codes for CASSQEWLAESYEQYF.

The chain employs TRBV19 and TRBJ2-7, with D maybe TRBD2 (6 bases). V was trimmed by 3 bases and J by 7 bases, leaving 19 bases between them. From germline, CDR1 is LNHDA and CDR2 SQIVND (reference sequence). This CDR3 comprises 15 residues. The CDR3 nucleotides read TGTGCCAGTAGTATCAGAGGCGGGATGTCTCGAGAGCAGTACTTC. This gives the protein CASSIRGGMSREQYF.

CDR3 amino acids: CASSLDSGRAYNEQFF. DNA of the CDR3: TGTGCCAGCAGCTTAGATAGCGGGAGGGCCTACAATGAGCAGTTCTTC. This sequence joins TRBV11-2 and TRBJ2-1; 11 nucleotides agree with TRBD2. The V gene end was trimmed by 0 bases and the J gene end by 2 bases; junction bases not matched to a gene: 0. Germline V gene sequence: CDR1 SGHAT, CDR2 FQNNGV. The CDR3 spans 16 residues.

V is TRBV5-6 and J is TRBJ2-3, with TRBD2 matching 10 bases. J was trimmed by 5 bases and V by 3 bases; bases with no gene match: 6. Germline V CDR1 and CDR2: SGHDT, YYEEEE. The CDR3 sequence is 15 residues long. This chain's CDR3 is CASSYLRTSGDTQYF. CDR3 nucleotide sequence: TGTGCCAGCAGCTACCTCCGGACTAGCGGAGATACGCAGTATTTT.

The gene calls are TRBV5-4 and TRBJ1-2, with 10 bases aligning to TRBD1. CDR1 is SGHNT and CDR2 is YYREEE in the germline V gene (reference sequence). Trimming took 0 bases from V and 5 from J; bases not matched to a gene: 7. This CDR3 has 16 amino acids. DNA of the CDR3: TGTGCCAGCAGCTTGGGACAGGGGGCGCGTGGTTATGGCTACACCTTC. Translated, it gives CASSLGQGARGYGYTF.

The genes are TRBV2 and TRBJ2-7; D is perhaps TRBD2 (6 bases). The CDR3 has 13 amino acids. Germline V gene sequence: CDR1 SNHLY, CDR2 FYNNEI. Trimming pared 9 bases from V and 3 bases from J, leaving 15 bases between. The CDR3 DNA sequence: TGTGCCAGGAGGGAGGCAGGTGGCTACGAGCAGTACTTC. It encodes CARREAGGYEQYF.

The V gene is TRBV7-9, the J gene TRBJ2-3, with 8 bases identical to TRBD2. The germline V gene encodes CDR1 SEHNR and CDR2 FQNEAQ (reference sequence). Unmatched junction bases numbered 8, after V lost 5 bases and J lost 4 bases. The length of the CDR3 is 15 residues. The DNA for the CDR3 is TGTGCCAGCAGCCTTGTGAGCGGGAGCCCAGATACGCAGTATTTT. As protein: CASSLVSGSPDTQYF.

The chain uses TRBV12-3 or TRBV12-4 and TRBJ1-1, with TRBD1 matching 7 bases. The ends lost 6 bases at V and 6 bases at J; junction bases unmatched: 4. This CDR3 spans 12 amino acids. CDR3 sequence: CASSPGTAEAFF. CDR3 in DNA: TGTGCCAGCAGCCCCGGGACAGCTGAAGCTTTCTTT.

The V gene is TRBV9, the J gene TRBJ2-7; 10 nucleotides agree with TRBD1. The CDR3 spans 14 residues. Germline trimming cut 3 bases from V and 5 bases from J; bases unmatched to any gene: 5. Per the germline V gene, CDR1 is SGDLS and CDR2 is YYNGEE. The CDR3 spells CASSGRTGGDEQYF. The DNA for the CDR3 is TGTGCCAGCAGCGGACGGACAGGGGGGGACGAGCAGTACTTC.

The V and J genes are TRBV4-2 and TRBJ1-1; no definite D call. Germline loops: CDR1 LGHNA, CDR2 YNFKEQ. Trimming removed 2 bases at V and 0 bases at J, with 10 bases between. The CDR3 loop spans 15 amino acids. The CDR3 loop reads CASSQLSEMNTEAFF. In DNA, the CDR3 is TGTGCCAGCAGCCAACTCAGCGAAATGAACACTGAAGCTTTCTTT.

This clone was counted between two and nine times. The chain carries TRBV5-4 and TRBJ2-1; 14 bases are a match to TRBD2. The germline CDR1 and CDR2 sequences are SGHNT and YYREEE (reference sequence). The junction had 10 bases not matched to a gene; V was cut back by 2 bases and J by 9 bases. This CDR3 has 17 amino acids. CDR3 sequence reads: CASSFTPTSGRAGEQFF. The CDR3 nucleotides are TGTGCCAGCAGCTTTACGCCGACTAGCGGGAGGGCAGGTGAGCAGTTCTTC.